Sequencing of this T cell receptor beta chain was carried out in a study of OX40 agonist ivuxolimab in advanced cancers. For the study in its entirety: The costimulatory receptor OX40 (CD134) was targeted by ivuxolimab, a fully human IgG2 agonistic monoclonal antibody. The monotherapy dose-escalation portion (N ≈ 57 patients) of the phase I ivuxolimab trial is reported in the paper. Intravenous ivuxolimab was administered to patients every 2 weeks at six dose levels: 0.01, 0.1, 0.3, 1.5, 3 and 10 mg/kg. Among the 52 dose-escalation patients, around 20 had hepatocellular carcinoma, approximately 15 melanoma, 9 renal cell carcinoma and 9 head and neck cancer. Patients were allowed to have had prior anti-PD-1, anti-PD-L1 or anti-CTLA-4 therapy, and 40% of the dose-escalation patients had been treated with checkpoint inhibitors. Three dose-escalation patients achieved partial responses, one with hepatocellular carcinoma and two with cutaneous melanoma. A male proportion of roughly 85% and a mean age of about 60 years, ranging from about 23 to 90, were recorded for the dose-escalation cohort. The purpose of peripheral TCRbeta sequencing was to test whether ivuxolimab changed TCR sequence diversity and led to clonal T-cell expansion. The paper's findings and limits, for the study overall: Low levels of normalized T-cell clonal expansion were also seen in some patients who did not respond. Antigen specificity was not determined for the clonally expanded peripheral T cells. At doses from 0.1 to 3.0 mg/kg, clonal expansion was seen in both CD4+ and CD8+ blood T cells between baseline and week 6. Partial responders in the 0.1-3.0 mg/kg groups had among the lowest normalized peripheral clonal expansion, especially among CD8+ T cells. After ivuxolimab, CD8+ T cells had more expanded clones than CD4+ T cells on average.

Remarks on this clone: There is no known antigen for this receptor. Within one base of it there is no much larger clone, and no base qualities were kept.

To sequence the TCRbeta CDR3 region, genomic DNA was isolated from the sorted cells. The immunoSEQ Assay was used to sequence the TCRbeta CDR3 regions. The table was pulled from immuneACCESS by TCRdb, which kept in-frame rearrangements only. Such tables lose some clones; where checked, under half of the loss comes from unresolved V genes, and the rest has no known cause. Here the sample has roughly 13,000 clones; approximately 87% occur a single time. Over 6.5% of the sample goes to the ten largest clones. CDR3 length: 14 amino acids, cysteine to phenylalanine. The only DNA kept is the CDR3, 42 bases in frame from the first base. The V and J ends are trimmed by 1 base and 6 bases, leaving 12 bases between them. As encoded in the germline V gene, CDR1 is LGHNA while CDR2 is YNFKEQ. Patients with autoimmune disease history or receiving systemic immunosuppression were excluded from the trial. In every dose cohort, peripheral blood was drawn for TCR sequencing at baseline, cycle 4 day 1, and cycle 7 day 1. The samples were taken from a phase I, first-in-human, multicenter, open-label dose-escalation trial of ivuxolimab. Adults with locally advanced or metastatic melanoma, renal cell carcinoma, hepatocellular carcinoma or head and neck squamous cell carcinoma were enrolled in the trial. CD4+ and CD8+ T cells were sorted separately from peripheral blood before TCR sequencing.

The sequencing here drew on CD4+ or CD8+ T cells sorted from blood, taken in a trial of the OX40 agonist ivuxolimab. This chain is built from TRBV4-2 and TRBJ2-5; the D gene is perhaps TRBD1 or TRBD2, each of them matching over 6 bases. The origin of this receptor is an adult with an advanced solid tumor such as melanoma, head and neck, liver or kidney cancer. The DNA is as follows: TGTGCCAGCAGCCAAGGGGGGCGGGGCCAGACCCAGTACTTC. Protein translation: CASSQGGRGQTQYF.